This is a list of T cell receptor beta chains from one sample in a study of early stage breast cancer tumors. The assay was immunoSEQ multiplex PCR, and TCRdb's table has in-frame clones only and misses some. In the table there are 45,000 to 60,000 clones, 83% of which are singletons. The sequenced sample was blood. These receptors came from a person aged 45 to 59 with breast cancer. The CDR3 runs from the conserved cysteine through the conserved F or W. Each record gives: J gene, clone size, V gene, D gene, CDR3 protein, CDR3 DNA. A D gene is named only where the DNA matches it firmly. Only part of the rows carry a size: once, few, many, or a class if the clone is expanded.

>TRBJ2-3|-|TRBV7-2|TRBD2
CASSPWLAGGRGDTQYF
TGTGCCAGCAGCCCTTGGCTAGCGGGAGGAAGGGGGGATACGCAGTATTTT
>TRBJ2-5|-|TRBV2|-
CASSGWETQYF
TGTGCCAGCAGTGGGTGGGAGACCCAGTACTTC
>TRBJ2-7|-|TRBV7-2|-
CASSLAEGSSYEQYF
TGTGCCAGCAGCCTCGCGGAGGGGTCATCCTACGAGCAGTACTTC
>TRBJ2-3|few|TRBV27|TRBD2
CASSTLTSGSTDTQYF
TGTGCCAGCAGTACACTAACTAGCGGGAGTACAGATACGCAGTATTTT
>TRBJ1-1|-|TRBV6-5|-
CASHREMNTEAFF
TGTGCCAGCCACAGGGAAATGAACACTGAAGCTTTCTTT
>TRBJ2-7|-|TRBV21-1|-
CANLTGTSYEQYF
TGTGCCAACCTAACCGGGACTAGCTACGAGCAGTACTTC
>TRBJ2-5|-|TRBV5-1|-
CASSLGRRQETQYF
TGCGCCAGCAGCTTGGGGCGGAGGCAAGAGACCCAGTACTTC
>TRBJ2-1|-|TRBV7-2|-
CASSLPFTEQFF
TGTGCCAGCAGCCTCCCGTTTACTGAGCAGTTCTTC
>TRBJ2-7|-|TRBV6-1|-
CASSERGSSYEQYF
TGTGCCAGCAGTGAACGAGGGTCCTCCTACGAGCAGTACTTC
>TRBJ2-6|-|TRBV2|-
CASRTQVSGANVLTF
TGTGCCAGCAGGACCCAAGTCTCTGGGGCCAACGTCCTGACTTTC
>TRBJ2-3|once|TRBV28|TRBD2
CASSLAGLAGGTDTQYF
TGTGCCAGCAGTTTAGCGGGACTAGCGGGAGGAACAGATACGCAGTATTTT
>TRBJ2-5|-|TRBV6-6|-
CASSVPPQETQYF
TGTGCCAGCAGTGTACCTCCTCAAGAGACCCAGTACTTC
>TRBJ2-7|once|TRBV5-1|-
CASSAQPAVATSSYEQYF
TGCGCCAGCAGCGCGCAACCGGCCGTAGCGACTAGCTCCTACGAGCAGTACTTC
>TRBJ1-5|few|TRBV19|-
CASSGQQDQPQHF
TGTGCCAGTAGTGGGCAACAGGACCAGCCCCAGCATTTT
>TRBJ1-3|-|TRBV9|-
CASSALGGYSGNTIYF
TGTGCCAGCAGCGCTCTGGGGGGCTACTCTGGAAACACCATATATTTT
>TRBJ2-7|-|TRBV7-2|TRBD2
CASSPGLAGYEQYF
TGTGCCAGCAGCCCAGGACTAGCGGGGTACGAGCAGTACTTC
>TRBJ1-1|-|TRBV28|TRBD1
CASSPLGRGRRTEAFF
TGTGCCAGCAGCCCTCTGGGCAGGGGGCGGAGGACTGAAGCTTTCTTT
>TRBJ2-3|once|TRBV21-1|-
CASSKGVAGRGDTQYF
TGTGCCAGCAGCAAAGGGGTAGCAGGTCGAGGAGATACGCAGTATTTT
>TRBJ2-1|few|TRBV7-9|-
CASTETSNEQFF
TGTGCCAGCACCGAGACATCCAATGAGCAGTTCTTC
>TRBJ1-5|once|TRBV10-1|-
CASSVGTLLPLNQPQHF
TGCGCCAGCAGTGTTGGGACACTCCTGCCCCTCAATCAGCCCCAGCATTTT
>TRBJ1-5|-|TRBV19|-
CASSTPTGSYSNQPQHF
TGTGCCAGTAGTACACCTACAGGGAGTTATAGCAATCAGCCCCAGCATTTT
>TRBJ2-7|-|TRBV5-6|-
CASSAWRSTEQYF
TGTGCCAGCAGCGCCTGGCGGTCGACCGAGCAGTACTTC
>TRBJ2-1|-|TRBV18|-
CASSPPVVEQFF
TGTGCCAGCTCACCACCCGTAGTTGAGCAGTTCTTC
>TRBJ2-1|-|TRBV9|-
CASSPWGGETNTEQFF
TGTGCCAGCAGCCCTTGGGGCGGAGAAACGAACACTGAGCAGTTCTTC
>TRBJ2-5|-|TRBV2|-
CASWGVQETQYF
TGTGCCAGCTGGGGGGTCCAAGAGACCCAGTACTTC
>TRBJ1-1|-|TRBV20-1|-
CSAGRDTEAFF
TGCAGTGCTGGCAGGGACACTGAAGCTTTCTTT
>TRBJ2-3|-|TRBV18|TRBD1
CASSLSGQGFTDTQYF
TGTGCCAGCTCACTCTCGGGACAGGGGTTCACAGATACGCAGTATTTT
>TRBJ2-3|-|TRBV7-2|TRBD2
CASSGRGGEGTQYF
TGTGCCAGCAGCGGTCGGGGGGGAGAGGGTACGCAGTATTTT
>TRBJ2-1|-|TRBV5-6|-
CASSSMVGASGTYNEQFF
TGTGCCAGCAGCTCGATGGTCGGTGCGAGTGGCACCTACAATGAGCAGTTCTTC
>TRBJ1-1|-|TRBV19|-
CASSIEWGEAFF
TGTGCCAGTAGTATTGAATGGGGTGAAGCTTTCTTT
>TRBJ2-3|-|TRBV5-6|TRBD2
CASSPTSGGRFTDTQYF
TGTGCCAGCAGCCCGACTAGCGGGGGACGATTCACAGATACGCAGTATTTT
>TRBJ1-2|-|TRBV9|-
CASSAKDRNYGYTF
TGTGCCAGCAGCGCTAAGGACAGAAACTATGGCTACACCTTC
>TRBJ2-5|-|TRBV10-3|-
CAISATGYQETQYF
TGTGCCATCAGTGCAACGGGGTACCAAGAGACCCAGTACTTC
>TRBJ2-7|-|TRBV6-5|TRBD1
CASSYRDRGPYEQYF
TGTGCCAGCAGTTACAGGGACAGGGGCCCCTACGAGCAGTACTTC
>TRBJ1-2|-|TRBV27|-
CASSLQRGANYGYTF
TGTGCCAGCAGTTTACAACGGGGGGCTAACTATGGCTACACCTTC
>TRBJ1-2|-|TRBV29-1|-
CSVDRALLYGYTF
TGCAGCGTTGATAGGGCACTACTTTATGGCTACACCTTC
>TRBJ1-5|once|TRBV7-8|-
CASGLTDNQPQHF
TGTGCCAGCGGACTGACAGACAATCAGCCCCAGCATTTT
>TRBJ2-2|-|TRBV10-3|TRBD2
CAISETSGSVQGELFF
TGTGCCATCAGTGAGACTAGCGGGAGTGTGCAGGGGGAGCTGTTTTTT
>TRBJ1-1|-|TRBV7-6|-
CASSPAFWAEDTEAFF
TGTGCCAGCAGTCCCGCTTTCTGGGCAGAGGACACTGAAGCTTTCTTT
>TRBJ2-1|-|TRBV6-6|TRBD2
CASSRLASSYNEQFF
TGTGCCAGCAGTCGACTAGCGAGCTCCTACAATGAGCAGTTCTTC
>TRBJ2-6|once|TRBV6-1|-
CASSIQPSGANVLTF
TGTGCCAGCAGTATACAGCCGTCTGGGGCCAACGTCCTGACTTTC
>TRBJ2-3|-|TRBV5-6|TRBD1
CASSLQGALGTQYF
TGTGCCAGCAGCTTACAGGGGGCGCTGGGTACGCAGTATTTT
>TRBJ1-1|-|TRBV7-8|-
CASSLRGRITRGF
TGTGCCAGCAGCTTGCGTGGGCGGATTACGCGGGGGTTT
>TRBJ1-2|-|TRBV29-1|-
CSVEDVRGFYGYTF
TGCAGCGTTGAAGACGTCAGGGGATTCTATGGCTACACCTTC